These 14 T cell receptor beta chains share one sample of origin, sequenced in a study of blood T cell repertoires in COVID-19. Clones were read by immunoSEQ multiplex PCR, and TCRdb kept only the in-frame ones, dropping some. Of over 150,000 clones listed, 85% to 90% were seen once; the top ten hold approximately 6.2%. The source material was PBMCs or T cells enriched from blood (not recorded which). The origin of the receptors is a man between 35 and 55 years old who had recovered from COVID-19.

This rearrangement joins TRBV5-4 to TRBJ2-1, with 11 nucleotides matching TRBD2. The V gene end was trimmed by 4 bases and the J gene end by 8 bases; junction bases not matched to a gene: 8. Per the germline V gene, CDR1 is SGHNT and CDR2 is YYREEE (reference sequence). This CDR3 spans 15 amino acids. The CDR3 DNA sequence: TGTGCCAGCAGCATAGCGGGGGGGATTATCCATGAGCAGTTCTTC. Translation gives CASSIAGGIIHEQFF.

The V gene is TRBV12-3 or TRBV12-4, the J gene TRBJ2-7, with 8 bases lining up with TRBD1. The CDR3 sequence is 12 residues long. V was clipped by 4 bases and J by 6 bases; unmatched bases: 2. The CDR3 loop is CASSSTGVEQYF. The CDR3, as DNA: TGTGCCAGCAGTTCGACAGGGGTCGAGCAGTACTTC.

This clone was seen once. This chain connects TRBV5-1 to TRBJ1-2, with a weak D call TRBD1 (6 bases). The germline V and J ends were trimmed by 3 bases and 5 bases, with 17 bases remaining between them. The germline gives CDR1 SGHRS, CDR2 YFSETQ. The CDR3 has 15 residues. CDR3 residues: CASSSSTGTGYGYTF. Here the CDR3 DNA reads TGCGCCAGCAGCTCCTCGACAGGAACGGGGTATGGCTACACCTTC.

The chain has TRBV19 and TRBJ1-4; D perhaps matches TRBD1 (5 bases). The CDR3 contains 15 residues. Trimming shortened V by 5 bases and J by 6 bases, and 16 bases separated the two germline ends. Per germline, CDR1 LNHDA and CDR2 SQIVND (reference sequence). CDR3 sequence: CASSSGGVRDEKLFF. The CDR3 DNA follows: TGTGCCAGTAGTTCCGGAGGGGTAAGGGATGAAAAACTGTTTTTT.

This clone showed up just once. The V gene is TRBV25-1, the J gene TRBJ1-6; D uncertain. The germline gives CDR1 MGHDK, CDR2 SYGVNS. The CDR3 has 16 amino acids. Between the trimmed V and J ends, which lost 2 bases and 0 bases, there was a span of 8 bases. The CDR3 region is CASSERGSSYNSPLHF. The CDR3 DNA sequence: TGTGCCAGCAGTGAACGCGGGAGCTCCTATAATTCACCCCTCCACTTT.

The genes are TRBV24-1 and TRBJ2-7; 9 bases are a match to TRBD1. Unmatched junction bases numbered 5, after V lost 10 bases and J lost 2 bases. In germline, CDR1 is KGHDR, CDR2 SFDVKD. There are 13 residues in the CDR3. Here the CDR3 reads CATGTGPTYEQYF. The DNA of the CDR3 is TGTGCCACTGGGACAGGGCCCACCTACGAGCAGTACTTC.

About this clone itself: Other DNA sequences from this sample encode an identical CDR3 as well. The V and J genes are TRBV5-1 and TRBJ1-2, with D possibly being TRBD1 (6 bases). Trimming cost V 0 bases and J 2 bases, with 8 bases left between them. The CDR3 has 14 residues. The V gene's germline CDR1 is SGHRS and CDR2 YFSETQ. CDR3 protein: CASSLGQGNYGYTF. Written as DNA, the CDR3 is TGCGCCAGCAGCTTGGGGCAGGGGAACTATGGCTACACCTTC.

The CDR3 loop reads CASSYSRTANYGYTF. CDR3 in DNA: TGTGCCAGCAGTTACTCTCGGACAGCCAACTATGGCTACACCTTC. This rearrangement joins TRBV6-2 or TRBV6-3 to TRBJ1-2, with D maybe TRBD1 (6 bases). There are 15 residues in the CDR3. With 0 bases removed from V and 2 bases from J, the gap between germline ends came to 10 bases. Germline V CDR1 and CDR2: MNHEY, SVGEGT.

V usage is TRBV30 and J usage is TRBJ1-4; D uncertain. With 4 bases removed from V and 7 bases from J, the gap between germline ends came to 13 bases. CDR1 is GTSNPN, CDR2 SVGIG, per germline (reference sequence). This CDR3 spans 13 amino acids. The CDR3 loop reads CAWIQGAGEKLFF. CDR3 DNA sequence: TGTGCCTGGATCCAAGGAGCGGGTGAAAAACTGTTTTTT.

This sequence joins TRBV24-1 and TRBJ2-2; D perhaps matches TRBD2 (5 bases). Germline CDR1 KGHDR, CDR2 SFDVKD. CDR3 size: 12 residues. V dropped 12 bases and J dropped 7 bases, with 14 bases sitting between them. CDR3 sequence: CAPSSVDGELFF. CDR3 nucleotides: TGTGCCCCTAGCTCGGTGGACGGGGAGCTGTTTTTT.

This chain connects TRBV5-1 to TRBJ1-2, with D perhaps TRBD1 (5 bases). Trimming removed 2 bases from V and 4 bases from J, with 12 bases in between. The CDR3 totals 14 residues. CDR1 and CDR2 from the germline V gene are SGHRS and YFSETQ. The CDR3 loop is CASSFAQGTYGYTF. In DNA form, the CDR3 reads TGCGCCAGCAGCTTTGCTCAGGGAACCTATGGCTACACCTTC. Looking up the rest from reference TRBV5-1 and TRBJ1-2 gives the full variable domain: KAGVTQTPRYLIKTRGQQVTLSCSPISGHRSVSWYQQTPGQGLQFLFEYFSETQRNKGNFPGRFSGRQFSNSRSEMNVSTLELGDSALYLCASSFAQGTYGYTFGSGTRLTVV.

The rearrangement uses TRBV27 and TRBJ1-6; TRBD1 is a possible D gene (6 bases). V was clipped by 0 bases and J by 8 bases, with 8 bases between them. The germline V gene has CDR1 MNHEY and CDR2 SMNVEV (reference sequence). The CDR3 has 14 residues. The CDR3 nucleotides are TGTGCCAGCAGTTTATCCAGGGGCGATTCACCCCTCCACTTT. Translated: CASSLSRGDSPLHF.

This clone occurred once. V is TRBV11-2 and J is TRBJ2-3; no definite D call. Germline loops: CDR1 SGHAT, CDR2 FQNNGV. This CDR3 has 15 amino acids. The ends were cut back, 0 bases at V and 0 bases at J, with 7 bases in the middle. This chain's CDR3 is CASSLEFLSTDTQYF. The CDR3 DNA sequence: TGTGCCAGCAGCTTAGAATTCCTTAGCACAGATACGCAGTATTTT.

This chain joins TRBV7-6 and TRBJ2-3; 8 positions agree with TRBD2. The CDR3 runs 16 residues. Germline V gene data show CDR1 as SGHVS and CDR2 as FNYEAQ. The J segment lost 6 bases and the V segment lost 4 bases, leaving 12 bases of the junction unmatched. The CDR3 region is CASSSGRGGLLDTQYF. DNA of the CDR3: TGTGCCAGCAGCTCCGGGAGGGGGGGTCTCCTCGATACGCAGTATTTT.